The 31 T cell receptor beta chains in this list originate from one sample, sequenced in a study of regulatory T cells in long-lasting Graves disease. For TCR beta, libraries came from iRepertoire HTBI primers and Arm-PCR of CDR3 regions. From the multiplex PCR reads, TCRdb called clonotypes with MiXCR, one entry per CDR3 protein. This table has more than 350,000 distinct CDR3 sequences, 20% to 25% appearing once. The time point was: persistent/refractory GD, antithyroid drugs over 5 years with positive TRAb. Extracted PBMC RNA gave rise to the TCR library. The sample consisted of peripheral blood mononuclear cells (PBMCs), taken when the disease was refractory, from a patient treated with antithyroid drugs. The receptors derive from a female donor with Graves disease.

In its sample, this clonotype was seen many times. The CDR3 here is CASRLAGGLRGTGELFF. The CDR3 DNA follows: TGTGCCAGCAGATTAGCTGGAGGACTACGGGGAACCGGGGAGCTGTTTTTT. The chain couples TRBV28 to TRBJ2-2; D possibly corresponds to TRBD2 (6 bases). CDR1 is MDHEN, CDR2 SYDVKM, per germline. The CDR3 runs to 17 residues. The V end lost 6 bases, the J end lost 5 bases, and 22 bases lay between the germline ends.

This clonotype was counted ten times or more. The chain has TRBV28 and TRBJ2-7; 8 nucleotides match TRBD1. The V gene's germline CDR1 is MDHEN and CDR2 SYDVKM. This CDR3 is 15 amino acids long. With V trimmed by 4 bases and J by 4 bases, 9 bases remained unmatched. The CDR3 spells CASSSPGQGPYEQYF. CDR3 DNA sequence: TGTGCCAGCAGTTCCCCCGGACAGGGTCCGTACGAGCAGTACTTC. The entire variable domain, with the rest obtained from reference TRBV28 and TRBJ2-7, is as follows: DVKVTQSSRYLVKRTGEKVFLECVQDMDHENMFWYRQDPGLGLRLIYFSYDVKMKEKGDIPEGYSVSREKKERFSLILESASTNQTSMYLCASSSPGQGPYEQYFGPGTRLTVT.

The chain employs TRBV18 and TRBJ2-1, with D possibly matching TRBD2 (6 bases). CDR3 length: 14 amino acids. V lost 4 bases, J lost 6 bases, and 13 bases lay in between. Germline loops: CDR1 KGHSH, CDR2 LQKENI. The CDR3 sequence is CASSLGSGGNEQFF. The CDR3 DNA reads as TGTGCCAGCTCACTGGGATCCGGGGGCAATGAGCAGTTCTTC. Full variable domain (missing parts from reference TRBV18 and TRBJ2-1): NAGVMQNPRHLVRRRGQEARLRCSPMKGHSHVYWYRQLPEEGLKFMVYLQKENIIDESGMPKERFSAEFPKEGPSILRIQQVVRGDSAAYFCASSLGSGGNEQFFGPGTRLTVL.

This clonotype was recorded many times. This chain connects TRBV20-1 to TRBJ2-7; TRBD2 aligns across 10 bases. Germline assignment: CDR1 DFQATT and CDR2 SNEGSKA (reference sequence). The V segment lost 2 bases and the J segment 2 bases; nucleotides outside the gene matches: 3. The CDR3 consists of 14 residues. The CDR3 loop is CSARTSGIAYEQYF. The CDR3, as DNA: TGCAGTGCTAGAACTAGCGGGATAGCCTACGAGCAGTACTTC.

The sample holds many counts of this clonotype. The CDR3 sequence: CASSLDHRTYEQYF. CDR3 coding DNA: TGTGCCAGCAGCTTAGATCACAGAACCTACGAGCAGTACTTC. The rearrangement uses TRBV7-2 and TRBJ2-7; the D is unclear. Trimming took off 1 base at V and 2 bases at J, with 9 bases between the two ends. The germline V gene encodes CDR1 SGHTA and CDR2 FQGNSA. The CDR3 consists of 14 residues.

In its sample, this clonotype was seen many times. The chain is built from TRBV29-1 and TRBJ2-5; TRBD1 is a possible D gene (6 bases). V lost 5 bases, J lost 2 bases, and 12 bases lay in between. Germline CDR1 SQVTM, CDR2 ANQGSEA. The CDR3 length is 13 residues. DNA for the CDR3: TGCAGCGTTTCCAGGGGTACACAAGAGACCCAGTACTTC. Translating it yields CSVSRGTQETQYF.

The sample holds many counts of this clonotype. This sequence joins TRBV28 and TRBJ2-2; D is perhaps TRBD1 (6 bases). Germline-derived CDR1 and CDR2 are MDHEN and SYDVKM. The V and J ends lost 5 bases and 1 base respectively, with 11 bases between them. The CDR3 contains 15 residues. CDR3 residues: CASSTGTLNTGELFF. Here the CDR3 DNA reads TGTGCCAGCAGTACCGGGACATTGAACACCGGGGAGCTGTTTTTT.

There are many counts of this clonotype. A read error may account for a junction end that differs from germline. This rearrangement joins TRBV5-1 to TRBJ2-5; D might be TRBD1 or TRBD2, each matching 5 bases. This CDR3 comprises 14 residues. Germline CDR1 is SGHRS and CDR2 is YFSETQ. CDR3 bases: TGTGCCAGCAGCTCAGGGACGGCGCAAGAGACCCAGTACTTC. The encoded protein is CASSSGTAQETQYF.

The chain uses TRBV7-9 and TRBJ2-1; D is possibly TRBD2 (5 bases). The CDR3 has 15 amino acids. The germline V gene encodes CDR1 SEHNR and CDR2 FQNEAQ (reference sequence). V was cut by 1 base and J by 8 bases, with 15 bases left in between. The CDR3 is CASSLEGPAGDEQFF. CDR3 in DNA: TGTGCCAGCAGCTTAGAAGGGCCCGCGGGCGATGAGCAGTTCTTC.

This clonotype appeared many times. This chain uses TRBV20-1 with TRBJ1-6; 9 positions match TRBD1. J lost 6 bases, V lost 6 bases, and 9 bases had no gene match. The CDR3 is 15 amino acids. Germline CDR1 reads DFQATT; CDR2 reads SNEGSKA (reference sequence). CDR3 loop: CSARPGTGINSPLHF. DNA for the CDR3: TGCAGTGCCCGACCCGGGACAGGGATTAATTCACCCCTCCACTTT.

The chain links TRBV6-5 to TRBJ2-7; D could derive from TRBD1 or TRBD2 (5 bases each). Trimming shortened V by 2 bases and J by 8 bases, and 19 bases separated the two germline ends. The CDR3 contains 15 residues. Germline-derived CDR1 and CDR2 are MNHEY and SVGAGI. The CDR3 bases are TGTGCCAGCAGTTACGGGACGGGGTCCTTCTATAAGCAGTACTTC. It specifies CASSYGTGSFYKQYF.

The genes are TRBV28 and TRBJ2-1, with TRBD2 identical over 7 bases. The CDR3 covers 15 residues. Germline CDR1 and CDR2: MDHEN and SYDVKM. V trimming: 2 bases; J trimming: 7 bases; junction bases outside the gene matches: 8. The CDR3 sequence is CASSLSSGSGNEQFF. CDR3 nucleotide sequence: TGTGCCAGCAGTTTAAGTAGCGGGTCTGGGAATGAGCAGTTCTTC.

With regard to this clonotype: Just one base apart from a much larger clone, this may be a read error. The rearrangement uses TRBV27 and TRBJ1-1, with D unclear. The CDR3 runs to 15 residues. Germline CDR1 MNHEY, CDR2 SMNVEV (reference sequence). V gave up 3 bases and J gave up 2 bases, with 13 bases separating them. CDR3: CASSFHPRGNTEAFF. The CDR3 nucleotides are TGTGCCAGCAGTTTTCATCCACGGGGAAACACTGAAGCTTTCTTT.

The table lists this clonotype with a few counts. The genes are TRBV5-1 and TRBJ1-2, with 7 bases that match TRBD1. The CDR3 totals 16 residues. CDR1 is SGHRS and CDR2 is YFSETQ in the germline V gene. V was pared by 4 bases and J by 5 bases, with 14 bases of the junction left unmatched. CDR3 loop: CASSPPGQQNLYGYTF. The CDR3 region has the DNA TGCGCCAGCAGCCCCCCGGGACAGCAGAATTTGTATGGCTACACCTTC.

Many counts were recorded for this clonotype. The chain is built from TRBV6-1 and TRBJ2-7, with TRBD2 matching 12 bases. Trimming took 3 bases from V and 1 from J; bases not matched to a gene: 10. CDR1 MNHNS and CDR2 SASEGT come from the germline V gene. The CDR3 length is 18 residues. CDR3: CASSDSSTSGRMSYEQYF. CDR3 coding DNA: TGTGCCAGCAGTGACAGCTCTACTAGCGGGAGGATGTCCTACGAGCAGTACTTC.

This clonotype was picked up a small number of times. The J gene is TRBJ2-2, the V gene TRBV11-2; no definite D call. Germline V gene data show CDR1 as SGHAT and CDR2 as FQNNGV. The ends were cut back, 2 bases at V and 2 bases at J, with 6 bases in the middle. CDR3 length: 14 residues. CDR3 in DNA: TGTGCCAGCAGCTTAACCCACAACACCGGGGAGCTGTTTTTT. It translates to CASSLTHNTGELFF.

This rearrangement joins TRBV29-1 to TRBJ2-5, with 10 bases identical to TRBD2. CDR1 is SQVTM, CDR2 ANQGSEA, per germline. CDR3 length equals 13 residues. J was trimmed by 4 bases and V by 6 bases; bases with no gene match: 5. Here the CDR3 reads CSVEREGRETQYF. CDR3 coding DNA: TGCAGCGTGGAGCGGGAGGGCCGAGAGACCCAGTACTTC. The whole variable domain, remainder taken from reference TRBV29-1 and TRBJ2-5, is SAVISQKPSRDICQRGTSLTIQCQVDSQVTMMFWYRQQPGQSLTLIATANQGSEATYESGFVIDKFPISRPNLTFSTLTVSNMSPEDSSIYLCSVEREGRETQYFGPGTRLLVL.

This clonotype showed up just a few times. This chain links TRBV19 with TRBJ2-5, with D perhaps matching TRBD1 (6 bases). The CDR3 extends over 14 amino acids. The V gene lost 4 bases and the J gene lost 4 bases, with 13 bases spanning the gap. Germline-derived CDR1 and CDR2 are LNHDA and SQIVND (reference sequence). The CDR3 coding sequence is TGTGCCAGTAGTACCGGACAGCCAGGAGAGACCCAGTACTTC. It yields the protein CASSTGQPGETQYF.

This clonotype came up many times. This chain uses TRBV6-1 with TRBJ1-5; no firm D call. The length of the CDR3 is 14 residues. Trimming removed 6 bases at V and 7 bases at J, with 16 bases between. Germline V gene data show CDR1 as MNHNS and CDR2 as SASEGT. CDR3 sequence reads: CASRPLGGRQPQHF. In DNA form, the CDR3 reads TGTGCCAGCAGGCCCTTGGGTGGTAGGCAGCCCCAGCATTTT.

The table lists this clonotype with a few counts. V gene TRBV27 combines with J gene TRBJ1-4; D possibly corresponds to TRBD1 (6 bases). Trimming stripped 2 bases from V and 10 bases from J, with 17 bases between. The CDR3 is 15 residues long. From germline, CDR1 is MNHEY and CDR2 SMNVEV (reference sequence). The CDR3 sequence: CASSLGLGGGGKLFF. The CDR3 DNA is TGTGCCAGCAGTTTAGGATTGGGGGGCGGGGGAAAACTGTTTTTT.

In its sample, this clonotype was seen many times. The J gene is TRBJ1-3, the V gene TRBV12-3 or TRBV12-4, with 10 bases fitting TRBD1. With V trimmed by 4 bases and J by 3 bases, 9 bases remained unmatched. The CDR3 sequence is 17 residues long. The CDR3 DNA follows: TGTGCCAGCAGTTCAGCACCGGGACAGGGGTTTGGAAACACCATATATTTT. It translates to CASSSAPGQGFGNTIYF.

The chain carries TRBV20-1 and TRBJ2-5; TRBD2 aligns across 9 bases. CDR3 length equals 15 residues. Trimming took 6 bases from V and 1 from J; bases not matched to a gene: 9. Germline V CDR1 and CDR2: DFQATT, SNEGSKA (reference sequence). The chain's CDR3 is CSAKRASGTQETQYF. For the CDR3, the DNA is TGCAGTGCCAAGAGGGCTAGCGGGACCCAAGAGACCCAGTACTTC.

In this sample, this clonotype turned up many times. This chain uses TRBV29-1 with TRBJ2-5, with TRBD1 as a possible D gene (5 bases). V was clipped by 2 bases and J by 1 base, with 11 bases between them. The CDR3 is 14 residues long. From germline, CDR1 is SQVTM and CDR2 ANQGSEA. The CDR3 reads CSVELTVRQETQYF. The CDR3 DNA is TGCAGCGTTGAACTGACAGTGCGCCAAGAGACCCAGTACTTC.

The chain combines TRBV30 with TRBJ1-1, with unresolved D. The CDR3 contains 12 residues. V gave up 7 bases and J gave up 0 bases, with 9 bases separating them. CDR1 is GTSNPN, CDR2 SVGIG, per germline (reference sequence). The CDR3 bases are TGTGCCTCCCACACCATGAACACTGAAGCTTTCTTT. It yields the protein CASHTMNTEAFF.

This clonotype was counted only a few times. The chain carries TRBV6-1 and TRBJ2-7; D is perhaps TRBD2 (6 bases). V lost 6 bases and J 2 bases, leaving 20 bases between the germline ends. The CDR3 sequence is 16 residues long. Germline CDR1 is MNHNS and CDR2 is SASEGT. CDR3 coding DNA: TGTGCCAGCAGCCTGACTACGATGGGGACTGCCTACGAGCAGTACTTC. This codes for CASSLTTMGTAYEQYF.

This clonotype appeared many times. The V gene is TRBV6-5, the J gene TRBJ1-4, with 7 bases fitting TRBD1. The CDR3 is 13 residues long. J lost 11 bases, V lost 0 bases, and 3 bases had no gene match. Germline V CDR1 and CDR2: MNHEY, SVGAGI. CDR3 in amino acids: CASSYSSGGKLFF. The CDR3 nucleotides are TGTGCCAGCAGTTACTCATCAGGGGGGAAACTGTTTTTT.

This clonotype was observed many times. CDR3 region: CASSQGTRNEQYF. The CDR3, as DNA: TGTGCCAGCAGCCAAGGGACTAGGAACGAGCAGTACTTC. The chain recombines TRBV14 with TRBJ2-7, with TRBD2 identical over 7 bases. V dropped 1 base and J dropped 5; count of bases not matched to a gene: 2. The CDR3 is 13 residues long. CDR1 and CDR2 from the germline V gene are SGHDN and FVKESK. Variable domain in full (rest from reference TRBV14 and TRBJ2-7): EAGVTQFPSHSVIEKGQTVTLRCDPISGHDNLYWYRRVMGKEIKFLLHFVKESKQDESGMPNNRFLAERTGGTYSTLKVQPAELEDSGVYFCASSQGTRNEQYFGPGTRLTVT.

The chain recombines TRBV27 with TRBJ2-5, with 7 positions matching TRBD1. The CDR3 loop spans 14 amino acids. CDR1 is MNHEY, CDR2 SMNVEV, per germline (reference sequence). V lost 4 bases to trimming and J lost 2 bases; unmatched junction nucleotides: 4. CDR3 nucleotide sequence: TGTGCCAGCAGTTCACAGGGGTGGCAAGAGACCCAGTACTTC. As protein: CASSSQGWQETQYF.

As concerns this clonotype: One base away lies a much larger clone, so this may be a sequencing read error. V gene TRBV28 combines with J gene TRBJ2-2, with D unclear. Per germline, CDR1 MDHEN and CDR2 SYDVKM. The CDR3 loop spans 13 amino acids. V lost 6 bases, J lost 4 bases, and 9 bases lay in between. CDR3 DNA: TGTGCCAGCAGGGGTGAGAGCACCGGGGAGCTGTTTTTT. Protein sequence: CASRGESTGELFF.

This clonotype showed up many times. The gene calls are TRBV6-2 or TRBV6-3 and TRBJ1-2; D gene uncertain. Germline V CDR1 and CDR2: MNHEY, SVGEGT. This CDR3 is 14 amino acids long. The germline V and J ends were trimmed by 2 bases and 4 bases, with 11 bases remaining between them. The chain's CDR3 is CASSYVGVGYGYTF. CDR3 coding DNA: TGTGCCAGCAGTTACGTCGGAGTGGGCTATGGCTACACCTTC.

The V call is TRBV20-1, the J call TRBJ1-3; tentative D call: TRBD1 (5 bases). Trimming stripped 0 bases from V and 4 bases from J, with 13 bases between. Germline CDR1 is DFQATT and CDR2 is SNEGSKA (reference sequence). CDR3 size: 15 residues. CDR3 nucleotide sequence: TGCAGTGCTAGAGATAGCAAAGGGGTCGGAAACACCATATATTTT. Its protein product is CSARDSKGVGNTIYF.